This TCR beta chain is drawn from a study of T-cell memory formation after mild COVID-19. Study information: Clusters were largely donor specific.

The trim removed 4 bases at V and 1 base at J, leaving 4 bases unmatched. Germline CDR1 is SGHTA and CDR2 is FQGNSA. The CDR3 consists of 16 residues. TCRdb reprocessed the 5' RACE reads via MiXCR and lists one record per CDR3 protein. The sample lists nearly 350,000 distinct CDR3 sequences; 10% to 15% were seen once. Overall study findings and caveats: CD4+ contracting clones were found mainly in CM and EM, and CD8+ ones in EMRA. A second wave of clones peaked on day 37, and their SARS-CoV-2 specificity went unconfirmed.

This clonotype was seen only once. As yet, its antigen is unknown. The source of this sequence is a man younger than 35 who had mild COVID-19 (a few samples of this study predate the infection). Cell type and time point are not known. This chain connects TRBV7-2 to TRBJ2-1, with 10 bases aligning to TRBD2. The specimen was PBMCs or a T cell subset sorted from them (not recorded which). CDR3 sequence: CASSSDSGGSYNEQFF. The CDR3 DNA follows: TGTGCCAGCAGCTCAGATAGCGGGGGGTCCTACAATGAGCAGTTCTTC.